One sample yielded the 25 T cell receptor beta chains listed below, sequenced in a study of T-cell reconstitution after alpha-beta-depleted transplantation in children (dated by TCRdb to about 2016). The method behind the library was PCR. Sequencing instrument: Illumina HiSeq 2500. TCR library preparation used molecular barcoding, with unique molecular identifiers applied to normalize quantification of the TCRbeta repertoire. The public reads were run again by TCRdb, first through fastp at Q25 and then through MiXCR, and only productive beta chains were kept. Identical CDR3 protein sequences are pooled into one entry, listed with their most common genes and DNA. For this sample there are about 830,000 distinct CDR3 sequences; 16% appear just once. Clones ranked in the top ten supply approximately 5% of the sample. This sample's treatment or condition label indicates: allogeneic hematopoietic cell transplantation with graft depleted of TCRalphabeta T cells and CD19 B cells.

The sequenced sample was PBMCs, mostly from graft donor cells, obtained 360 days after TCRalphabeta/CD19-depleted stem cell transplant. The receptors come from a male patient younger than 18 who had a stem cell transplant for acute lymphoblastic leukemia, so the T cells may come from the graft donor.

The V call is TRBV5-1, the J call TRBJ2-7; D may be TRBD1 (6 bases). CDR1 is SGHRS and CDR2 is YFSETQ in the germline V gene. The CDR3 loop spans 17 amino acids. Trimming left V 4 bases short and J 2 bases short, with 22 bases between. The CDR3 bases are TGCGCCAGCAGCCCGTACGCGCTCCGGACAGCCACCTACGAGCAGTACTTC. Translated: CASSPYALRTATYEQYF.

The V gene is TRBV5-1, the J gene TRBJ2-2; D not certain. CDR1 is SGHRS, CDR2 YFSETQ, per germline. The V end lost 2 bases, the J end lost 0 bases, and 8 bases lay between the germline ends. The CDR3 sequence is 15 residues long. In DNA form, the CDR3 reads TGCGCCAGCAGCTTCCAGCGTACGAACACCGGGGAGCTGTTTTTT. This encodes CASSFQRTNTGELFF. Variable domain in full (rest from reference TRBV5-1 and TRBJ2-2): KAGVTQTPRYLIKTRGQQVTLSCSPISGHRSVSWYQQTPGQGLQFLFEYFSETQRNKGNFPGRFSGRQFSNSRSEMNVSTLELGDSALYLCASSFQRTNTGELFFGEGSRLTVL.

This clonotype was picked up a small number of times. This rearrangement joins TRBV19 to TRBJ2-1; 12 nucleotides align to TRBD2. The germline V gene encodes CDR1 LNHDA and CDR2 SQIVND (reference sequence). The CDR3 is made up of 16 amino acids. Trimming at V came to 3 bases and at J to 7 bases, leaving 7 bases not matched to a gene. CDR3 in DNA: TGTGCCAGTAGTATGGGTACTAGCGGGAGGAAAAATGAGCAGTTCTTC. Its translation: CASSMGTSGRKNEQFF.

This clonotype came up a few times. V and J are TRBV3-1 and TRBJ2-2, with TRBD2 as a possible D gene (5 bases). The V end was cut by 1 base, the J end by 0 bases, with 9 bases between. CDR1 is LGHDT, CDR2 YNNKEL, per germline (reference sequence). The CDR3 sequence is 16 residues long. The CDR3 here is CASSQVQAANTGELFF. In DNA form, the CDR3 reads TGTGCCAGCAGCCAAGTTCAAGCGGCGAACACCGGGGAGCTGTTTTTT.

The gene calls are TRBV28 and TRBJ2-7; tentative D call: TRBD1 (5 bases). The CDR3 is 14 residues long. V lost 3 bases and J lost 4, with 13 bases in between. CDR1 is MDHEN and CDR2 is SYDVKM in the germline V gene. The chain's CDR3 is CASSLSGIRYEQYF. As DNA, the CDR3 is TGTGCCAGCAGTTTGTCAGGGATCAGATACGAGCAGTACTTC.

Details on this clonotype: Relative to the germline gene, one junction end is altered; a read error may explain this. This chain joins TRBV12-3 or TRBV12-4 and TRBJ2-1; 9 nucleotides align to TRBD2. CDR3 size: 19 residues. This chain's CDR3 is CASCLGPRTSAYSYNEQFF. CDR3 in DNA: TGTGCCAGCTGTTTAGGGCCCCGGACTAGCGCCTACTCCTACAATGAGCAGTTCTTC.

J is TRBJ2-3 and V is TRBV25-1; TRBD2 aligns across 7 bases. This CDR3 comprises 12 residues. Germline V gene data show CDR1 as MGHDK and CDR2 as SYGVNS. V lost 7 bases to trimming and J lost 8 bases; unmatched junction nucleotides: 6. The CDR3 DNA reads as TGTGCCAGCACGTGGGGGGGGAGTACGCAGTATTTT. This encodes CASTWGGSTQYF.

The chain uses TRBV9 and TRBJ2-1, with TRBD1 identical over 9 bases. After removal of 7 bases from V and 0 bases from J, the junction contained 8 bases not matched to a gene. The germline V gene has CDR1 SGDLS and CDR2 YYNGEE. This CDR3 comprises 16 residues. The CDR3 nucleotides read TGTGCCAGCGGATATCCGGGACAGGGCTCCTACAATGAGCAGTTCTTC. Translated: CASGYPGQGSYNEQFF.

In this sample, this clonotype turned up a few times. The genes are TRBV27 and TRBJ1-2, with TRBD1 identical over 9 bases. The CDR3 covers 15 residues. J lost 3 bases, V lost 2 bases, and 4 bases had no gene match. Germline CDR1 and CDR2: MNHEY and SMNVEV (reference sequence). The CDR3: CASSLSGTGYYGYTF. In nucleotides, the CDR3 is TGTGCCAGCAGTTTAAGTGGGACAGGGTACTATGGCTACACCTTC.

This clonotype was picked up a small number of times. V usage is TRBV20-1 and J usage is TRBJ2-1; D is ambiguous. The V end lost 3 bases, the J end lost 2 bases, and 11 bases lay between the germline ends. From germline, CDR1 is DFQATT and CDR2 SNEGSKA (reference sequence). The CDR3 is made up of 14 amino acids. The chain's CDR3 is CSARADQPYNEQFF. The DNA for the CDR3 is TGCAGTGCTAGGGCGGACCAACCCTACAATGAGCAGTTCTTC.

This clonotype was seen more than once but under ten times. The CDR3 loop reads CASSQDSGTTDTQYF. CDR3 DNA: TGTGCCAGCAGCCAAGATAGCGGGACGACAGATACGCAGTATTTT. The chain joins TRBV3-1 to TRBJ2-3, with 8 bases fitting TRBD2. Germline values: CDR1 LGHDT, CDR2 YNNKEL (reference sequence). The V segment lost 0 bases and the J segment 3 bases; nucleotides outside the gene matches: 2. The CDR3 totals 15 residues.

The gene calls are TRBV20-1 and TRBJ1-2; 10 bases map to TRBD1. CDR3 size: 14 residues. The germline V gene encodes CDR1 DFQATT and CDR2 SNEGSKA (reference sequence). With V trimmed by 1 base and J by 6 bases, 5 bases remained unmatched. CDR3: CSARGDRGVHGYTF. DNA for the CDR3: TGCAGTGCTAGAGGGGACAGGGGCGTCCATGGCTACACCTTC.

This chain joins TRBV7-6 and TRBJ2-1; 10 nucleotides align to TRBD2. The CDR3 length is 15 residues. With V trimmed by 5 bases and J by 6 bases, 7 bases remained unmatched. Germline lookup yields CDR1 SGHVS and CDR2 FNYEAQ. CDR3 protein: CASSLLAGDLNEQFF. The CDR3 nucleotides read TGTGCCAGCAGCCTGCTAGCGGGAGATCTCAATGAGCAGTTCTTC.

This clonotype showed up just a few times. The chain links TRBV23-1 to TRBJ2-3; D tentatively reads TRBD1 or TRBD2 (7 bases each). TRBV23-1 is designated an ORF whose function remains uncertain. The CDR3 has 16 residues. Trimming took off 0 bases at V and 2 bases at J, with 12 bases between the two ends. CDR3 nucleotides: TGCGCCAGCAGTCAATCGACAGGGACTACCACAGATACGCAGTATTTT. Translating gives CASSQSTGTTTDTQYF.

This clonotype was recorded a few times. The chain is built from TRBV7-9 and TRBJ1-1, with a tentative D call TRBD1 (5 bases). This CDR3 region has 15 residues. V was clipped by 3 bases and J by 0 bases, with 11 bases between them. In germline, CDR1 is SEHNR, CDR2 FQNEAQ (reference sequence). The CDR3 nucleotides read TGTGCCAGCAGCTTGGGGGGACCGATGAACACTGAAGCTTTCTTT. Translated, it gives CASSLGGPMNTEAFF.

A few counts support this clonotype. The CDR3 loop is CAIFPGQGGIQYF. The CDR3 coding sequence is TGTGCCATCTTTCCCGGCCAAGGGGGCATTCAGTACTTC. The rearrangement joins TRBV10-3 to TRBJ2-4; a possible D gene is TRBD1 (6 bases). The germline V gene has CDR1 ENHRY and CDR2 SYGVKD. This CDR3 comprises 13 residues. Trimming took 8 bases from V and 9 from J, leaving 17 bases between them.

The chain joins TRBV7-6 to TRBJ2-6; D gene ambiguous. The germline CDR1 and CDR2 sequences are SGHVS and FNYEAQ. The ends were cut back, 1 base at V and 0 bases at J, with 10 bases in the middle. The CDR3 is 17 amino acids. CDR3: CASSLVDSSSGANVLTF. The CDR3 DNA reads TGTGCCAGCAGCTTAGTAGATAGTTCCTCTGGGGCCAACGTCCTGACTTTC.

This clonotype came up a few times. V gene TRBV25-1 combines with J gene TRBJ2-7; possibly TRBD1 for D (6 bases). The ends were cut back, 1 base at V and 2 bases at J, with 9 bases in the middle. CDR3 length: 14 residues. Germline V gene data show CDR1 as MGHDK and CDR2 as SYGVNS. The CDR3, as DNA: TGTGCCAGCAGTGAATTAAAGGGGGCCTACGAGCAGTACTTC. Its protein product is CASSELKGAYEQYF.

This rearrangement joins TRBV5-5 to TRBJ2-7; possibly TRBD1 for D (6 bases). The CDR3 covers 14 residues. With 4 bases removed from V and 3 bases from J, the gap between germline ends came to 14 bases. Per germline, CDR1 SGHKS and CDR2 YYEKEE (reference sequence). The CDR3 region has the DNA TGTGCCAGCAGCGTGGGGGACATTCTCTACGAGCAGTACTTC. Translated, it gives CASSVGDILYEQYF.

This clonotype was counted only a few times. The chain employs TRBV18 and TRBJ2-7; D remains unclear. Per the germline V gene, CDR1 is KGHSH and CDR2 is LQKENI. Trimming removed 2 bases at V and 0 bases at J, with 8 bases between. The CDR3 runs to 14 residues. The CDR3 loop is CASSPGSRSYEQYF. CDR3 nucleotide sequence: TGTGCCAGCTCACCAGGATCCCGCTCCTACGAGCAGTACTTC.

This clonotype has a handful of counts. This chain uses TRBV18 with TRBJ2-7; 11 nucleotides agree with TRBD2. The V gene end was trimmed by 4 bases and the J gene end by 3 bases; junction bases not matched to a gene: 11. The length of the CDR3 is 17 residues. Per the germline V gene, CDR1 is KGHSH and CDR2 is LQKENI. The CDR3 nucleotides read TGTGCCAGCTCACTATCGACTAGCGGGGCCTTCAACTACGAGCAGTACTTC. As protein: CASSLSTSGAFNYEQYF.

This clonotype was observed a single time. The V call is TRBV5-5, the J call TRBJ2-3, with 11 nucleotides matching TRBD2. Germline V gene sequence: CDR1 SGHKS, CDR2 YYEKEE (reference sequence). There are 18 residues in the CDR3. The V gene end was trimmed by 0 bases and the J gene end by 0 bases; junction bases not matched to a gene: 6. DNA of the CDR3: TGTGCCAGCAGCTTGGCACCGGGACTAGCGGCAAGCACAGATACGCAGTATTTT. It yields the protein CASSLAPGLAASTDTQYF.

This clonotype was observed a few times. The V and J genes are TRBV7-9 and TRBJ1-2, with 11 bases aligning to TRBD1. Germline-derived CDR1 and CDR2 are SEHNR and FQNEAQ (reference sequence). With 8 bases clipped from V and 4 bases from J, the junction kept 15 bases outside the gene matches. The CDR3 consists of 17 residues. CDR3 nucleotide sequence: TGTGCCAGCGGGGATACCGGGACAGGGGGGGATCGCTATGGCTACACCTTC. Amino acid sequence: CASGDTGTGGDRYGYTF.

V is TRBV4-1 and J is TRBJ2-7; TRBD1 is a possible D gene (5 bases). This CDR3 region has 15 residues. V was trimmed by 0 bases and J by 6 bases, leaving 15 bases between them. CDR1 and CDR2 (germline): MGHRA, YSYEKL. The CDR3 spells CASSQDRVALGEQYF. CDR3 DNA sequence: TGCGCCAGCAGCCAAGACAGGGTTGCTTTGGGCGAGCAGTACTTC.

To note about this clonotype: Compared with germline, one end of the junction differs, possibly owing to a read error. The CDR3 sequence: CASSPNRGPKTGELFF. The CDR3, as DNA: TGCGCCAGCAGCCCTAACAGGGGGCCGAAGACCGGGGAGCTGTTTTTT. The chain combines TRBV4-1 with TRBJ2-2; 9 nucleotides agree with TRBD1. Germline lookup yields CDR1 MGHRA and CDR2 YSYEKL. The CDR3 runs to 16 residues.